Below, 22 T cell receptor beta chains from the same sample are listed, as sequenced in a study of Ad26.COV2.S vaccination and SARS-CoV-2 variants. Assay: immunoSEQ multiplex PCR; the TCRdb copy retains only in-frame clones and omits some. In the table there are about 370,000 clones, about nine tenths of which are singletons. Specified treatment: about 20 received Ad26.COV2.S at low or high dose, single or two shots; about five received placebo; per-sample allocation not given. Samples came from day 63 after the first vaccine or placebo injection. Specimen: peripheral blood, collected in a trial of Ad26.COV2.S vaccine versus placebo. Every receptor here comes from a person aged 18-60 years who received the Ad26.COV2.S COVID-19 vaccine or a placebo.

In this sample, this clone turned up once. V is TRBV5-5 and J is TRBJ2-5; D is unclear. Germline-derived CDR1 and CDR2 are SGHKS and YYEKEE (reference sequence). Trimming left V 0 bases short and J 5 bases short, with 14 bases between. The CDR3 consists of 15 residues. The CDR3 is CASSLEVRRGETQYF. The CDR3 coding sequence is TGTGCCAGCAGCTTGGAAGTCCGCCGTGGGGAGACCCAGTACTTC.

The chain recombines TRBV28 with TRBJ1-2; 7 bases are shared with TRBD1. CDR3 length: 14 residues. J gave up 4 bases and V 5 bases, and 7 bases lay outside the gene matches. Germline-derived CDR1 and CDR2 are MDHEN and SYDVKM. The DNA of the CDR3 is TGTGCCAGCAGTCAAACAGGGGAGGGCTATGGCTACACCTTC. It is translated as CASSQTGEGYGYTF.

The chain recombines TRBV28 with TRBJ2-1; maybe TRBD2 (6 bases). CDR3 length: 14 residues. Germline lookup yields CDR1 MDHEN and CDR2 SYDVKM. The germline V and J ends were trimmed by 6 bases and 8 bases, with 17 bases remaining between them. CDR3 nucleotides: TGTGCCAGCAGACCCCCACCGCCGGGAGATGAGCAGTTCTTC. This translates into CASRPPPPGDEQFF.

The V call is TRBV24-1, the J call TRBJ1-1; 7 positions agree with TRBD1. This CDR3 is 13 amino acids long. V shed 11 bases, J shed 1 base, and the junction held 6 bases outside the gene matches. Germline CDR1 reads KGHDR; CDR2 reads SFDVKD. In DNA, the CDR3 is TGTGCCATACGACAGGGTAGGAACACTGAAGCTTTCTTT. Amino acids: CAIRQGRNTEAFF.

The genes are TRBV12-5 and TRBJ1-1; D is ambiguous. The V and J ends lost 2 bases and 8 bases respectively, with 9 bases between them. CDR1 is LGHNT, CDR2 FRNRAP, per germline. This CDR3 comprises 12 residues. The CDR3 DNA reads TGTGCTAGTGGTTTGATCAGGAGCGAAGCTTTCTTT. As protein: CASGLIRSEAFF. The variable domain in full, completed from reference TRBV12-5 and TRBJ1-1, reads DARVTQTPRHKVTEMGQEVTMRCQPILGHNTVFWYRQTMMQGLELLAYFRNRAPLDDSGMPKDRFSAEMPDATLATLKIQPSEPRDSAVYFCASGLIRSEAFFGQGTRLTVV.

The rearrangement joins TRBV16 to TRBJ2-1; perhaps TRBD2 as D (5 bases). Germline V gives CDR1 KGHSY, CDR2 FQNENV. V was cut by 2 bases and J by 7 bases, with 15 bases left in between. The CDR3 has 15 residues. The CDR3 DNA follows: TGTGCCAGCAGCCAACAGAACGCGGAGGTTAATGAGCAGTTCTTC. The encoded protein is CASSQQNAEVNEQFF.

J is TRBJ1-2 and V is TRBV10-3; TRBD1 aligns across 9 bases. Germline lookup yields CDR1 ENHRY and CDR2 SYGVKD. The J segment lost 4 bases and the V segment lost 1 base, leaving 13 bases of the junction unmatched. The CDR3 runs to 18 residues. CDR3 in amino acids: CAISELGQGNRNFYGYTF. CDR3 nucleotide sequence: TGTGCCATCAGTGAGTTAGGACAGGGGAATCGAAATTTCTATGGCTACACCTTC.

The chain links TRBV28 to TRBJ2-1, with D tentatively TRBD1 or TRBD2 (6 bases each). Deletions cut 5 bases from V and 8 bases from J, with 19 bases between. The CDR3 covers 15 residues. Germline-derived CDR1 and CDR2 are MDHEN and SYDVKM. The chain's CDR3 is CASSRGLPEMDEQFF. In DNA form, the CDR3 reads TGTGCCAGCAGTCGGGGGCTCCCCGAGATGGATGAGCAGTTCTTC.

The J gene is TRBJ1-2, the V gene TRBV4-2; D gene ambiguous. V lost 4 bases and J lost 3, with 18 bases in between. Germline assignment: CDR1 LGHNA and CDR2 YNFKEQ. The CDR3 has 16 residues. The CDR3 coding sequence is TGTGCCAGCAGCCCTCCCTTGGGAGGAGTGGACTATGGCTACACCTTC. This codes for CASSPPLGGVDYGYTF.

The gene calls are TRBV28 and TRBJ1-1; D possibly corresponds to TRBD1 (5 bases). CDR3 length: 13 residues. The V end lost 6 bases, the J end lost 1 base, and 9 bases lay between the germline ends. Per germline, CDR1 MDHEN and CDR2 SYDVKM. CDR3 loop: CASSGGWNTEAFF. The CDR3 nucleotides are TGTGCCAGCAGCGGGGGGTGGAACACTGAAGCTTTCTTT.

V and J are TRBV7-8 and TRBJ2-7, with a tentative D call TRBD2 (5 bases). Looked up from germline, CDR1 is SGHVS and CDR2 is FQNEAQ. CDR3 length: 12 amino acids. V lost 5 bases and J lost 5, with 10 bases in between. The CDR3 nucleotides are TGTGCCAGCAGCACCGGACTCAACGAGCAGTACTTC. Translated, it gives CASSTGLNEQYF. The full variable domain, rest sourced from reference TRBV7-8 and TRBJ2-7, is GAGVSQSPRYKVAKRGQDVALRCDPISGHVSLFWYQQALGQGPEFLTYFQNEAQLDKSGLPSDRFFAERPEGSVSTLKIQRTQQEDSAVYLCASSTGLNEQYFGPGTRLTVT.

V and J are TRBV30 and TRBJ1-1; perhaps TRBD1 as D (6 bases). Germline CDR1 and CDR2: GTSNPN and SVGIG (reference sequence). The CDR3 covers 13 residues. The V and J ends lost 3 bases and 5 bases respectively, with 13 bases between them. The CDR3 coding sequence is TGTGCCTGGAGCAGAGCGGGGGCTACTGAAGCTTTCTTT. Translating it yields CAWSRAGATEAFF. The whole variable domain, filled in from reference TRBV30 and TRBJ1-1, reads SQTIHQWPATLVQPVGSPLSLECTVEGTSNPNLYWYRQAAGRGLQLLFYSVGIGQISSEVPQNLSASRPQDRQFILSSKKLLLSDSGFYLCAWSRAGATEAFFGQGTRLTVV.

CDR3 sequence reads: CASSLAVTSTDTQYF. CDR3 sequence (DNA): TGTGCCAGCAGCTTGGCCGTGACTAGCACAGATACGCAGTATTTT. The chain joins TRBV5-6 to TRBJ2-3; no definite D call. The germline gives CDR1 SGHDT, CDR2 YYEEEE. The CDR3 covers 15 residues. Deletions cut 0 bases from V and 0 bases from J, with 8 bases between. The full variable domain, in which reference TRBV5-6 and TRBJ2-3 provide the parts outside the CDR3, is DAGVTQSPTHLIKTRGQQVTLRCSPKSGHDTVSWYQQALGQGPQFIFQYYEEEERQRGNFPDRFSGHQFPNYSSELNVNALLLGDSALYLCASSLAVTSTDTQYFGPGTRLTVL.

This clone was counted once. This chain uses TRBV7-3 with TRBJ1-1; D not certain. V was trimmed by 5 bases and J by 1 base, leaving 11 bases between them. The CDR3 contains 14 residues. Germline V gene sequence: CDR1 SGHTA, CDR2 FQGTGA. The CDR3 protein is CASSLGMENTEAFF. CDR3 coding DNA: TGTGCCAGCAGCCTAGGAATGGAGAACACTGAAGCTTTCTTT.

The CDR3 nucleotides are TGTGCCAGCAGTGCCTCCGCGGGGGAGGGCACCGGGGAGCTGTTTTTT. It yields the protein CASSASAGEGTGELFF. V and J are TRBV6-4 and TRBJ2-2; TRBD2 aligns across 7 bases. Germline CDR1 is MRHNA and CDR2 is SNTAGT. V lost 4 bases to trimming and J lost 4 bases; unmatched junction nucleotides: 9. The CDR3 has 16 amino acids.

Comment on this clone: The junction and the germline gene differ at one end; a read error may be behind it. The chain combines TRBV18 with TRBJ2-7, with D tentatively TRBD1 or TRBD2 (5 bases each). Germline V gene sequence: CDR1 KGHSH, CDR2 LQKENI. The CDR3 loop spans 15 amino acids. In DNA form, the CDR3 reads TGTGCCAACTCACCTATGAGGGGCTACTACTACGAGCAGTACTTC. It yields the protein CANSPMRGYYYEQYF.

CDR3 coding DNA: TGTGCCAGCAGTTCCCCCCGTGGGGCAGGTCAAGAGACCCAGTACTTC. Its protein product is CASSSPRGAGQETQYF. The chain is built from TRBV28 and TRBJ2-5; a weak D match, TRBD1 (5 bases). The CDR3 consists of 16 residues. Germline V gene sequence: CDR1 MDHEN, CDR2 SYDVKM. Trimming stripped 4 bases from V and 2 bases from J, with 17 bases between.

V and J are TRBV15 and TRBJ1-1; D ambiguous. Trimming removed 0 bases from V and 4 bases from J, with 6 bases in between. Germline V lookup: CDR1 LNHNV, CDR2 YYDKDF (reference sequence). The CDR3 is made up of 13 amino acids. Here the CDR3 DNA reads TGTGCCACCAGCAGAGATTCCGGCACTGAAGCTTTCTTT. It yields the protein CATSRDSGTEAFF.

The rearrangement links TRBV6-2 or TRBV6-3 to TRBJ1-5; maybe TRBD1 (6 bases). The CDR3 length is 14 residues. The V end lost 1 base, the J end lost 9 bases, and 13 bases lay between the germline ends. Germline V lookup: CDR1 MNHEY, CDR2 SVGEGT. This chain's CDR3 is CASSYFQGWSPQHF. DNA for the CDR3: TGTGCCAGCAGTTACTTTCAGGGGTGGTCGCCCCAGCATTTT.

V gene TRBV15 combines with J gene TRBJ1-5; D uncertain. The length of the CDR3 is 13 residues. V was trimmed by 8 bases and J by 0 bases, leaving 8 bases between them. The V gene's germline CDR1 is LNHNV and CDR2 YYDKDF (reference sequence). The CDR3 nucleotides read TGTGCCACCGCAGTCCTTAGCAATCAGCCCCAGCATTTT. Translation: CATAVLSNQPQHF.

The chain recombines TRBV7-8 with TRBJ2-7, with 9 bases that match TRBD2. The germline gives CDR1 SGHVS, CDR2 FQNEAQ. The junction had 2 bases not matched to a gene; V was cut back by 0 bases and J by 2 bases. The CDR3 covers 15 residues. CDR3: CASSLASSGAYEQYF. CDR3 DNA: TGTGCCAGCAGCTTAGCGTCTAGCGGGGCCTACGAGCAGTACTTC. The entire variable domain, with the rest obtained from reference TRBV7-8 and TRBJ2-7, is as follows: GAGVSQSPRYKVAKRGQDVALRCDPISGHVSLFWYQQALGQGPEFLTYFQNEAQLDKSGLPSDRFFAERPEGSVSTLKIQRTQQEDSAVYLCASSLASSGAYEQYFGPGTRLTVT.

The V call is TRBV18, the J call TRBJ2-7, with D uncertain. This CDR3 has 15 residues. The germline V and J ends were trimmed by 0 bases and 2 bases, with 11 bases remaining between them. Germline V gene data show CDR1 as KGHSH and CDR2 as LQKENI. The DNA of the CDR3 is TGTGCCAGCTCACCACCGCTTGGCTTGACCTACGAGCAGTACTTC. It is translated as CASSPPLGLTYEQYF.